A single sample is the source of the 19 T cell receptor beta chains below, sequenced in a study of human T cells and chemical hapten exposure (dated by TCRdb to about 2021). The library was prepared using RACE. Sequencing instrument: NextSeq 500. Clones were called with MiXCR by TCRdb after fastp trimmed the public reads at Q25, and only in-frame beta chains were retained. Rows are unified per CDR3 protein, each entry keeping the most common DNA and genes. The sample table records 95,000 to 150,000 distinct CDR3 sequences; roughly 10% of these occur just once. Over 2% of the sample lies in the top ten. The time point label, read with the paper, signifies: patch test 3, about 24 weeks after DPC sensitization. In light of the paper, this sample's treatment or condition label describes: therapeutic diphenylcyclopropenone sensitization with weekly scalp DPC. This specimen was whole blood, taken in connection with sensitization to the hapten diphenylcyclopropenone (DPC). The receptors originated from a woman aged 45 to 65 with alopecia areata. Some clones in this sample may be carry-over from other donors' samples.

This clonotype was recorded at least ten times. The J gene is TRBJ2-4, the V gene TRBV5-6, with no clear D. Per the germline V gene, CDR1 is SGHDT and CDR2 is YYEEEE. CDR3 length: 18 residues. Trimming shortened V by 0 bases and J by 0 bases, and 16 bases separated the two germline ends. CDR3 nucleotides: TGTGCCAGCAGCTTGGGAGACTGGACCAAGATAGCCAAAAACATTCAGTACTTC. It is translated as CASSLGDWTKIAKNIQYF.

This clonotype was observed a handful of times. CDR3 region: CSAPGAGASYNEQFF. For the CDR3, the DNA is TGCAGTGCCCCGGGGGCGGGAGCTTCCTACAATGAGCAGTTCTTC. The V and J genes are TRBV20-1 and TRBJ2-1, with a weak D call TRBD2 (7 bases). The germline V gene encodes CDR1 DFQATT and CDR2 SNEGSKA (reference sequence). The CDR3 has 15 amino acids. Trimming pared 6 bases from V and 1 base from J, leaving 16 bases between.

V gene TRBV12-3 or TRBV12-4 combines with J gene TRBJ1-3; D gene unclear. V lost 2 bases and J 0 bases, leaving 11 bases between the germline ends. This CDR3 comprises 16 residues. The CDR3 coding sequence is TGTGCCAGCAGTTTAAACGGACGGAGCTCTGGAAACACCATATATTTT. As protein: CASSLNGRSSGNTIYF.

V usage is TRBV2 and J usage is TRBJ1-5; a weak D match, TRBD1 (6 bases). This CDR3 contains 15 residues. Between the trimmed V and J ends, which lost 2 bases and 4 bases, there was a span of 12 bases. Germline V gene sequence: CDR1 SNHLY, CDR2 FYNNEI. As DNA, the CDR3 is TGTGCCAGCAGTGAACAGGGGACGGGGAATCAGCCCCAGCATTTT. It specifies CASSEQGTGNQPQHF.

This clonotype appeared a few times. The rearrangement links TRBV18 to TRBJ2-1; 10 nucleotides match TRBD2. Germline CDR1 and CDR2: KGHSH and LQKENI. V was clipped by 4 bases and J by 8 bases; unmatched bases: 17. The length of the CDR3 is 18 residues. CDR3 DNA: TGTGCCAGCTCACTCCCTCCAGGGAAGAGGCTAGCGGGAGATGAGCAGTTCTTC. This translates into CASSLPPGKRLAGDEQFF.

The chain carries TRBV7-8 and TRBJ1-2; 9 bases match TRBD1. The CDR3 extends over 18 amino acids. The germline V gene has CDR1 SGHVS and CDR2 FQNEAQ. The trim removed 0 bases at V and 2 bases at J, leaving 10 bases unmatched. The CDR3 DNA is TGTGCCAGCAGCTTAGCAGGACAGGGGAGGGCCATAAACTATGGCTACACCTTC. Translating it yields CASSLAGQGRAINYGYTF.

This clonotype was seen more than once but under ten times. The chain links TRBV9 to TRBJ1-1; possible D gene TRBD1, 5 bases. CDR3 size: 14 residues. V lost 4 bases, J lost 1 base, and 11 bases lay in between. Germline CDR1 and CDR2: SGDLS and YYNGEE. CDR3 loop: CASSFGAANTEAFF. Written as DNA, the CDR3 is TGTGCCAGCAGCTTTGGGGCAGCGAACACTGAAGCTTTCTTT.

V usage is TRBV12-3 or TRBV12-4 and J usage is TRBJ1-2; D gene ambiguous. The CDR3 is 13 residues long. Trimming pared 5 bases from V and 0 bases from J, leaving 7 bases between. The CDR3: CASSPVANYGYTF. The CDR3 DNA reads TGTGCCAGCAGTCCGGTCGCTAACTATGGCTACACCTTC.

The genes are TRBV5-8 and TRBJ1-5; 8 positions match TRBD1. With V trimmed by 4 bases and J by 4 bases, 13 bases remained unmatched. Germline values: CDR1 SGHTS, CDR2 YDEGEE. There are 17 residues in the CDR3. The CDR3 DNA reads TGTGCCAGCAGCCTATCGTATTGGACAGGGAGTAATCAGCCCCAGCATTTT. Its translation is CASSLSYWTGSNQPQHF.

This chain uses TRBV5-1 with TRBJ1-1, with D unclear. The CDR3 contains 14 residues. Germline loops: CDR1 SGHRS, CDR2 YFSETQ. Between the trimmed V and J ends, which lost 0 bases and 1 base, there was a span of 7 bases. The CDR3 spells CASSLDRSNTEAFF. The CDR3 DNA is TGCGCCAGCAGCTTGGACAGATCGAACACTGAAGCTTTCTTT.

This clonotype has a handful of counts. This chain uses TRBV13 with TRBJ2-5; possibly TRBD2 for D (6 bases). Germline V gene lookup returns CDR1 PRHDT and CDR2 FYEKMQ (reference sequence). There are 14 residues in the CDR3. V was clipped by 7 bases and J by 5 bases, with 17 bases between them. CDR3: CASTFGRGAETQYF. Here the CDR3 DNA reads TGTGCCAGCACCTTCGGTCGCGGGGCGGAGACCCAGTACTTC.

This clonotype was observed a handful of times. The genes are TRBV7-9 and TRBJ1-1, with 8 nucleotides matching TRBD1. Germline-derived CDR1 and CDR2 are SEHNR and FQNEAQ (reference sequence). V trimming: 5 bases; J trimming: 5 bases; junction bases outside the gene matches: 7. The CDR3 spans 14 residues. CDR3 protein: CASSQSGQGTEAFF. CDR3 DNA: TGTGCCAGCAGCCAATCTGGACAGGGAACTGAAGCTTTCTTT.

This clonotype turned up a few times. The chain has TRBV11-2 and TRBJ2-3; D uncertain. This CDR3 has 13 amino acids. The germline CDR1 and CDR2 sequences are SGHAT and FQNNGV. V shed 5 bases and J shed 2 bases, with 8 bases lying between them. The CDR3 DNA reads as TGTGCCAGCAGCCGGACGCCCACAGATACGCAGTATTTT. Protein: CASSRTPTDTQYF.

This clonotype was found many times. The chain employs TRBV12-3 or TRBV12-4 and TRBJ2-7; TRBD2 agrees at 7 bases. The CDR3 loop spans 14 amino acids. V lost 3 bases to trimming and J lost 5 bases; unmatched junction nucleotides: 7. CDR3 loop: CASSLSGGKNEQYF. CDR3 nucleotide sequence: TGTGCCAGCAGTTTGTCCGGGGGGAAAAACGAGCAGTACTTC.

V and J are TRBV6-2 or TRBV6-3 and TRBJ2-4; D gene ambiguous. Germline V CDR1 and CDR2: MNHEY, SVGEGT. V dropped 6 bases and J dropped 6 bases, with 6 bases sitting between them. The CDR3 is 11 amino acids. CDR3 amino acids: CASSRRNIQYF. The CDR3 DNA sequence: TGTGCCAGCAGCAGAAGAAACATTCAGTACTTC.

Worth noting for this clonotype: The junction and the germline gene differ at one end; a read error may be behind it. This sequence joins TRBV9 and TRBJ1-3; 8 positions match TRBD1. This CDR3 contains 12 residues. The germline CDR1 and CDR2 sequences are SGDLS and YYNGEE. The DNA of the CDR3 is TGTGCCAGCAGCCCCACCGGGACAGGCGAGGATTTT. This encodes CASSPTGTGEDF.

This clonotype was picked up many times. The chain is built from TRBV10-3 and TRBJ2-3; D gene ambiguous. The V gene lost 4 bases and the J gene lost 2 bases, with 10 bases spanning the gap. This CDR3 comprises 14 residues. Germline CDR1 and CDR2: ENHRY and SYGVKD. CDR3 nucleotide sequence: TGTGCCATCAGTGGGGCACAGCTCACAGATACGCAGTATTTT. Residues: CAISGAQLTDTQYF.

The CDR3 DNA sequence: TGTGCCAGCAGCTTTGGTCCCCGGGAGACCCAGTACTTC. Its translation is CASSFGPRETQYF. The J gene is TRBJ2-5, the V gene TRBV7-9; unclear D gene. CDR1 SEHNR and CDR2 FQNEAQ come from the germline V gene (reference sequence). CDR3 length: 13 amino acids. Trimming shortened V by 3 bases and J by 5 bases, and 10 bases separated the two germline ends.

This clonotype was observed many times. CDR3 region: CASSPYSGANVLTF. As DNA, the CDR3 is TGTGCCAGCAGTCCCTACTCTGGGGCCAACGTCCTGACTTTC. This chain joins TRBV27 and TRBJ2-6; no firm D call. The germline V and J ends were trimmed by 5 bases and 0 bases, with 5 bases remaining between them. This CDR3 region has 14 residues. CDR1 and CDR2 from the germline V gene are MNHEY and SMNVEV (reference sequence).